This T cell receptor (beta chain) was identified during a study of cytomegalovirus exposure and HLA in healthy donors. V was clipped by 4 bases and J by 1 base; unmatched bases: 14. Germline CDR1 SGHRS, CDR2 YFSETQ. CDR3 length: 18 amino acids. Primers for the PCR totalled 60 Vbeta and 13 Jbeta. Generated by immunoSEQ multiplex PCR, the TCRdb table keeps only in-frame clones and is missing some. This table has 100,000 to 130,000 clones, roughly 70% appearing once. This receptor was obtained from a woman in her thirties or forties in good health and CMV-seropositive. The chain has TRBV5-1 and TRBJ2-3, with 8 bases matching TRBD2. Specimen: PBMCs. The CDR3 bases are TGCGCCAGCAGCCTCCTAGCGGGTATGATAAAGGGCACAGATACGCAGTATTTT. Translating gives CASSLLAGMIKGTDTQYF.